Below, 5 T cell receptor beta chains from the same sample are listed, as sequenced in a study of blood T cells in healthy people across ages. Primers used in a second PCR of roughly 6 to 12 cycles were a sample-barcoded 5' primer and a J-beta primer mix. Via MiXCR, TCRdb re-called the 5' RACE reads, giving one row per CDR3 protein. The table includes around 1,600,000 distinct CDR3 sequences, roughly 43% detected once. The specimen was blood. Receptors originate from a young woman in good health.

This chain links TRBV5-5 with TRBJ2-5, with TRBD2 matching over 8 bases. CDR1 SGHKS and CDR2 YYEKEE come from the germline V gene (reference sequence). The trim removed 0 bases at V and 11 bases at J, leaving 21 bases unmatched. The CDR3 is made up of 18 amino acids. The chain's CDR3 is CASSLVFGIVAGTNEQYF. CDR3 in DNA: TGTGCCAGCAGCTTGGTATTTGGGATAGTAGCGGGAACCAATGAGCAGTACTTC.

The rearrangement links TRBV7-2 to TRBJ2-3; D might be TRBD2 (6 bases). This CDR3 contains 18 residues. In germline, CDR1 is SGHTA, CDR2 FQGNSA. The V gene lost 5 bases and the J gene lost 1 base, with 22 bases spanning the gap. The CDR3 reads CASSLHRDFMAGTDTQYF. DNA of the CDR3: TGTGCCAGCAGCCTACACCGGGACTTTATGGCTGGCACAGATACGCAGTATTTT.

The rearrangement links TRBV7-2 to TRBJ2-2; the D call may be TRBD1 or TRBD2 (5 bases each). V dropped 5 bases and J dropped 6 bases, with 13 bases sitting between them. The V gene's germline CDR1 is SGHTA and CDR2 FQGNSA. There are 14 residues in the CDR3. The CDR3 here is CASSSTWDAGELFF. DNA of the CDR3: TGTGCCAGCAGCAGTACGTGGGACGCCGGGGAGCTGTTTTTT. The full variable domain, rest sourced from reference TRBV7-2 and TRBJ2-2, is GAGVSQSPSNKVTEKGKDVELRCDPISGHTALYWYRQSLGQGLEFLIYFQGNSAPDKSGLPSDRFSAERTGGSVSTLTIQRTQQEDSAVYLCASSSTWDAGELFFGEGSRLTVL.

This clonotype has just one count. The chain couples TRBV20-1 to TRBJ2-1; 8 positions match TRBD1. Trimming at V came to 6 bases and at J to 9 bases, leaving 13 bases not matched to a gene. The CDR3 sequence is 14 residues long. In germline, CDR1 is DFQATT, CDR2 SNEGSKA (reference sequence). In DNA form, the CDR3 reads TGCAGTGCCCTCAGGGGGCTAGCTCGGGGTGAGCAGTTCTTC. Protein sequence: CSALRGLARGEQFF.

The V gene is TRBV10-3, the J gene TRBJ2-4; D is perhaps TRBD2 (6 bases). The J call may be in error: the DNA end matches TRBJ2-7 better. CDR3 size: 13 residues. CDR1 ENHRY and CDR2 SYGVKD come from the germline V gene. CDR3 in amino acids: CAIKAGPTYEQYF. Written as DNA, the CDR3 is TGTGCCATCAAGGCGGGACCTACCTACGAGCAGTACTTC.